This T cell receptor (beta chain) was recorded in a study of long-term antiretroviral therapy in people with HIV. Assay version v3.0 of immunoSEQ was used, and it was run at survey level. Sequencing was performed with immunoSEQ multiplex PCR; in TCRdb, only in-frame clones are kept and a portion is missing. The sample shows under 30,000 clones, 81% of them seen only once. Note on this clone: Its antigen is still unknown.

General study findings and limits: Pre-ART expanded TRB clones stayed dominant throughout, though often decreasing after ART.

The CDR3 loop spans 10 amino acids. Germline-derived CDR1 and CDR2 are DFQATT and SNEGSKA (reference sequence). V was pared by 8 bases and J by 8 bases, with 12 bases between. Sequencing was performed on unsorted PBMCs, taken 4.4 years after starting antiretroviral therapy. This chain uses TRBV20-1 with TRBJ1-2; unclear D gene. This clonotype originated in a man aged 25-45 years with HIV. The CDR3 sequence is CSSEERGYTF. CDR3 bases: TGCAGTTCGGAGGAGAGGGGCTACACCTTC.